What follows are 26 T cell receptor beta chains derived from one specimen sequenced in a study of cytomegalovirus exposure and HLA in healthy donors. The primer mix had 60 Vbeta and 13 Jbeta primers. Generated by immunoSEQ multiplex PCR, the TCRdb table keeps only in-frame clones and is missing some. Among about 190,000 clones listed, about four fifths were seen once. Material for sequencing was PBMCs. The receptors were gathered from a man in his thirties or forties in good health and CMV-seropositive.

The CDR3 sequence is CASSSTGGFRADTQYF. The CDR3 DNA follows: TGTGCCAGCAGCTCAACAGGGGGCTTCCGGGCAGATACGCAGTATTTT. This chain joins TRBV7-3 and TRBJ2-3; 9 bases line up with TRBD1. The CDR3 contains 16 residues. Germline values: CDR1 SGHTA, CDR2 FQGTGA. The junction had 9 bases not matched to a gene; V was cut back by 4 bases and J by 4 bases. The full variable domain, rest sourced from reference TRBV7-3 and TRBJ2-3, is GAGVSQTPSNKVTEKGKYVELRCDPISGHTALYWYRQSLGQGPEFLIYFQGTGAADDSGLPNDRFFAVRPEGSVSTLKIQRTERGDSAVYLCASSSTGGFRADTQYFGPGTRLTVL.

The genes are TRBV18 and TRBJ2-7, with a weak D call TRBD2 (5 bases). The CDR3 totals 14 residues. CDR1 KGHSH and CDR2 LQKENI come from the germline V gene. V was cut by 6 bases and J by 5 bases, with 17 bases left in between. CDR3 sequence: CASSPMRAGHEQYF. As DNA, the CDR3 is TGTGCCAGCTCCCCCATGAGGGCTGGGCACGAGCAGTACTTC.

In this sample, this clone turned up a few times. This CDR3 reads CASSQVERLAGRNEQFF. CDR3 bases: TGTGCCAGCAGCCAAGTCGAGAGACTAGCGGGAAGGAATGAGCAGTTCTTC. This chain connects TRBV4-2 to TRBJ2-1, with 11 bases identical to TRBD2. CDR3 length equals 17 residues. V was pared by 1 base and J by 7 bases, with 9 bases of the junction left unmatched. Germline V gene sequence: CDR1 LGHNA, CDR2 YNFKEQ.

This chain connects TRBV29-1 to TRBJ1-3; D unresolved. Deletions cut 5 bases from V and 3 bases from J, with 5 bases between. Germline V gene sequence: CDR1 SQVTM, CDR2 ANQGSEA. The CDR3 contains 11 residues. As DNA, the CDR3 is TGCAGCGTTCACAATGGAAACACCATATATTTT. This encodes CSVHNGNTIYF.

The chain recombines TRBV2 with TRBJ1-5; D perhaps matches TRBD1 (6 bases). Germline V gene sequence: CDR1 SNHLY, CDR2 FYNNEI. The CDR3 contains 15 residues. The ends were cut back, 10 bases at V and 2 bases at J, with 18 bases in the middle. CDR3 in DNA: TGTGCCATCCGGGCCAGGGGATTGGGCAATCAGCCCCAGCATTTT. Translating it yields CAIRARGLGNQPQHF. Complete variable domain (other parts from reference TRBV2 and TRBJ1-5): EPEVTQTPSHQVTQMGQEVILRCVPISNHLYFYWYRQILGQKVEFLVSFYNNEISEKSEIFDDQFSVERPDGSNFTLKIRSTKLEDSAMYFCAIRARGLGNQPQHFGDGTRLSIL.

The CDR3 nucleotides are TGTGCCAGCAGCGGGACTAGCGGGAACGAGCAGTACTTC. Protein product: CASSGTSGNEQYF. The V and J genes are TRBV2 and TRBJ2-7; 13 nucleotides line up with TRBD2. This CDR3 region has 13 residues. Germline V gene lookup returns CDR1 SNHLY and CDR2 FYNNEI. V gave up 6 bases and J gave up 5 bases; unmatched junction bases: 1. The full variable domain, completed using reference TRBV2 and TRBJ2-7, is EPEVTQTPSHQVTQMGQEVILRCVPISNHLYFYWYRQILGQKVEFLVSFYNNEISEKSEIFDDQFSVERPDGSNFTLKIRSTKLEDSAMYFCASSGTSGNEQYFGPGTRLTVT.

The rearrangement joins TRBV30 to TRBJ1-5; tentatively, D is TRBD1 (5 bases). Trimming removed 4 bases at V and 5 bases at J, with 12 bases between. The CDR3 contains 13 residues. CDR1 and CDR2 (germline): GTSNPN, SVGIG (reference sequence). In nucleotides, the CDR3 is TGTGCCTGGACGCGGGGGTCAGATCAGCCCCAGCATTTT. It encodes CAWTRGSDQPQHF.

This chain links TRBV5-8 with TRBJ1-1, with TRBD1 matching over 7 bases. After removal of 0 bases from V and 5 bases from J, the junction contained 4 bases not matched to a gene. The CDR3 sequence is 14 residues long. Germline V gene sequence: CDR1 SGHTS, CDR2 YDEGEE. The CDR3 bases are TGTGCCAGCAGCTTGGGGCAGGGGGGAACTGAAGCTTTCTTT. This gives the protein CASSLGQGGTEAFF.

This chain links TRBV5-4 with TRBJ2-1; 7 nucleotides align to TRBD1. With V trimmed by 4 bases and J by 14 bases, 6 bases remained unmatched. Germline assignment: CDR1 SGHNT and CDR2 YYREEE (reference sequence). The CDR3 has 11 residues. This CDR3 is CASSVRDSKFF. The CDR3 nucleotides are TGTGCCAGCAGCGTACGGGACAGCAAGTTCTTC. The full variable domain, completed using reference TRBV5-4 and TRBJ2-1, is ETGVTQSPTHLIKTRGQQVTLRCSSQSGHNTVSWYQQALGQGPQFIFQYYREEENGRGNFPPRFSGLQFPNYSSELNVNALELDDSALYLCASSVRDSKFFGPGTRLTVL.

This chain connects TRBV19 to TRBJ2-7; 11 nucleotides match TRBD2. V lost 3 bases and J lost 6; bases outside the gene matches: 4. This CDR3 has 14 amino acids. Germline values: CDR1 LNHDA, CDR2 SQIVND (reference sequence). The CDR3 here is CASSMTSGIAEQYF. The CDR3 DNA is TGTGCCAGTAGTATGACTAGCGGGATAGCCGAGCAGTACTTC.

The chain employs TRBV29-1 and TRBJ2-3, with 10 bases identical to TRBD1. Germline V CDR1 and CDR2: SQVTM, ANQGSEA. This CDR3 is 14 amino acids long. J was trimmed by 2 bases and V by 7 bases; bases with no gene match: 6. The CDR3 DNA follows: TGCAGCGCCGGGACAGGGGACCTCACAGATACGCAGTATTTT. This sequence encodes CSAGTGDLTDTQYF.

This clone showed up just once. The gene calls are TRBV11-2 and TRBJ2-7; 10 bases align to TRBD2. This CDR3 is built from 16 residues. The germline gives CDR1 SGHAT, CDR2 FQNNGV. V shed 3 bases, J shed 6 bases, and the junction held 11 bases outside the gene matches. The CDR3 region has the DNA TGTGCCAGCAGCTTCAGGACTAGCGGCTCTGGGGGCGAGCAGTACTTC. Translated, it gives CASSFRTSGSGGEQYF.

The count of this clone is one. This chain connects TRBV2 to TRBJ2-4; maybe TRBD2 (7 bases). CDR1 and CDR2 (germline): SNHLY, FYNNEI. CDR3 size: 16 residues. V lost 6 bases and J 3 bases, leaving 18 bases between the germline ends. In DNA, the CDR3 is TGTGCCAGCAGCCTGAACGGGGGGCAGGACAAAAACATTCAGTACTTC. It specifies CASSLNGGQDKNIQYF. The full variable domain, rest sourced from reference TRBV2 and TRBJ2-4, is EPEVTQTPSHQVTQMGQEVILRCVPISNHLYFYWYRQILGQKVEFLVSFYNNEISEKSEIFDDQFSVERPDGSNFTLKIRSTKLEDSAMYFCASSLNGGQDKNIQYFGAGTRLSVL.

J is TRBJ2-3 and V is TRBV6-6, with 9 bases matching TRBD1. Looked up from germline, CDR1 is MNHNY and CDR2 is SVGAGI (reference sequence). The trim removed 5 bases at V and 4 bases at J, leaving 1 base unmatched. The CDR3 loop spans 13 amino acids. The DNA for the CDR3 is TGTGCCAGCAGTCGACAGGGGGCAGATACGCAGTATTTT. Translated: CASSRQGADTQYF.

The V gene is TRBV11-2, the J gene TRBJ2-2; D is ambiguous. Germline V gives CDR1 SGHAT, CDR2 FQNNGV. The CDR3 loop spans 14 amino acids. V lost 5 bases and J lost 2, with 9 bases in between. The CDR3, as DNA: TGTGCCAGCAGCACCCGACAAAACACCGGGGAGCTGTTTTTT. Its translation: CASSTRQNTGELFF.

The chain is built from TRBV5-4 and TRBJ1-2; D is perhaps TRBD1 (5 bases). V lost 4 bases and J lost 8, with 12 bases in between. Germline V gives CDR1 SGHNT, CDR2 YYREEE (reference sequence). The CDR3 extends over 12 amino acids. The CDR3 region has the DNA TGTGCCAGCAGCAGTCTTACAGGCGGCTACACCTTC. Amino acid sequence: CASSSLTGGYTF.

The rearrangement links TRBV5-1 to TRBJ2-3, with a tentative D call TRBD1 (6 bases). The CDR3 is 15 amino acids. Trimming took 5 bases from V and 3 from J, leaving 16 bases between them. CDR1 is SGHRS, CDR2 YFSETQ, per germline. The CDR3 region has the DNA TGCGCCAGCAGGGGGAGACAGGAGGTAACAGATACGCAGTATTTT. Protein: CASRGRQEVTDTQYF.

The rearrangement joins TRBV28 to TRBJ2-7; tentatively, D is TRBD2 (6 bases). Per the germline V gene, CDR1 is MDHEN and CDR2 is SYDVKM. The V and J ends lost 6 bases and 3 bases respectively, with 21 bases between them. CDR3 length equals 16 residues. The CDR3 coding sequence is TGTGCCAGCAGCCACGGCCCCGTGACTAGAGACTACGAGCAGTACTTC. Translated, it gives CASSHGPVTRDYEQYF.

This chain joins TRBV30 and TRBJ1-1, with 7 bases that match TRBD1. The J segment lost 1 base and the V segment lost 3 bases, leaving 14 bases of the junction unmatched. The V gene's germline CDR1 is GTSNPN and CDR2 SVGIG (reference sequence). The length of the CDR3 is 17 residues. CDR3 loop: CAWRPSARGPRNTEAFF. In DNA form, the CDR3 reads TGTGCCTGGAGACCCTCAGCGAGGGGGCCCCGGAACACTGAAGCTTTCTTT. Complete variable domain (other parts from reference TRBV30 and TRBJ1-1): SQTIHQWPATLVQPVGSPLSLECTVEGTSNPNLYWYRQAAGRGLQLLFYSVGIGQISSEVPQNLSASRPQDRQFILSSKKLLLSDSGFYLCAWRPSARGPRNTEAFFGQGTRLTVV.

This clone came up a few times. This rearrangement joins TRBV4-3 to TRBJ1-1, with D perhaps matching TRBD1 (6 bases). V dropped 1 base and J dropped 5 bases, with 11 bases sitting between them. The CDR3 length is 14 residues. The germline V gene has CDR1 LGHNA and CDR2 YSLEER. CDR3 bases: TGCGCCAGCAGCCAAGGTCCAGGGGATACTGAAGCTTTCTTT. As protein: CASSQGPGDTEAFF.

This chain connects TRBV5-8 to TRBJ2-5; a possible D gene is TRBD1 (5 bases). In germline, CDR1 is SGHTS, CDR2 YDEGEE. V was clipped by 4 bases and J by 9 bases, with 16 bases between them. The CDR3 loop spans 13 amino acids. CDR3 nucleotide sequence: TGTGCCAGCAGCGGGCCCCATTTAGGGGCCCAGTACTTC. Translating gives CASSGPHLGAQYF.

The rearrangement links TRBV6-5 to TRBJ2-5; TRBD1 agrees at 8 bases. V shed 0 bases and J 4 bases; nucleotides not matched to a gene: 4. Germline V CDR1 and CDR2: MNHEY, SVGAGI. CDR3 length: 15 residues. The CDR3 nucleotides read TGTGCCAGCAGTTACTCGAGGCAGGGGGCAGAGACCCAGTACTTC. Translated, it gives CASSYSRQGAETQYF.

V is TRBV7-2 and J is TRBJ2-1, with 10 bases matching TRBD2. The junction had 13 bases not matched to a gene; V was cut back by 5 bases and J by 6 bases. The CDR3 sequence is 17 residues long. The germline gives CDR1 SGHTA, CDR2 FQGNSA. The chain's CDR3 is CASSPASRASGSNEQFF. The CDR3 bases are TGTGCCAGCAGCCCCGCAAGTCGGGCTAGCGGGAGCAATGAGCAGTTCTTC.

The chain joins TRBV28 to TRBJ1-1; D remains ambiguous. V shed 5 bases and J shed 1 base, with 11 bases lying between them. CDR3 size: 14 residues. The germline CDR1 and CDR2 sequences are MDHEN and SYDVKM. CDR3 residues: CASSPPEGNTEAFF. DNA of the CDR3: TGTGCCAGCAGTCCCCCAGAGGGGAACACTGAAGCTTTCTTT.

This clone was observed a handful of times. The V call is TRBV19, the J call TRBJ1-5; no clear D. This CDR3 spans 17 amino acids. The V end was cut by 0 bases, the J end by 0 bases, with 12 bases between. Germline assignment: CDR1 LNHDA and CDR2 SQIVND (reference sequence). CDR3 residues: CASSIDRGSLSNQPQHF. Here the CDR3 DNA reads TGTGCCAGTAGTATAGATCGGGGTAGTCTTAGCAATCAGCCCCAGCATTTT.

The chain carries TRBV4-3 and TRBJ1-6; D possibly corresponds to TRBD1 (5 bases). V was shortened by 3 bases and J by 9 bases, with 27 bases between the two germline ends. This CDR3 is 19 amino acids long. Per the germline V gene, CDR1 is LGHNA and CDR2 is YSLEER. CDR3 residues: CASSHATQKSGDGSSPLHF. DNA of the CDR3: TGCGCCAGCAGCCACGCCACACAAAAGTCGGGGGATGGAAGTTCACCCCTCCACTTT.